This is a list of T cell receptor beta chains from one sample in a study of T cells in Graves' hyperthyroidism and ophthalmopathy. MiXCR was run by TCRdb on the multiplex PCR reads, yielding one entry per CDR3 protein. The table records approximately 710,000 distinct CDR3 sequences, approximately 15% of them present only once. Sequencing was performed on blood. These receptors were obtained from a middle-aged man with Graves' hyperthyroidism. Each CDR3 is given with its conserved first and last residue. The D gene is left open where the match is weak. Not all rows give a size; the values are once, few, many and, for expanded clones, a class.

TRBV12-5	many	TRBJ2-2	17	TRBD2	CASGLVLAGVWTGELFF	TGTGCTAGTGGTTTGGTACTAGCGGGAGTTTGGACCGGGGAGCTGTTTTTT
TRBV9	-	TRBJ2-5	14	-	CASSVEDLVETQYF	TGTGCCAGCAGCGTAGAGGATCTTGTCGAGACCCAGTACTTC
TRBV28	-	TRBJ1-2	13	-	CASSIGAGVGYTF	TGTGCCAGCAGTATAGGGGCAGGGGTTGGCTACACCTTC
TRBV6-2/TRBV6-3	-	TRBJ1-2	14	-	CASSDGGARKGYTF	TGTGCCAGCAGTGACGGGGGGGCGCGGAAAGGCTACACCTTC
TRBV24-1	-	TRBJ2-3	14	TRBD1	CATSDSSGGYTQYF	TGTGCCACCAGTGATTCATCAGGGGGATATACGCAGTATTTT
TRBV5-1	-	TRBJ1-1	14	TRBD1	CASREDRVGAEAFF	TGCGCCAGCAGAGAGGACAGGGTTGGAGCTGAAGCTTTCTTT
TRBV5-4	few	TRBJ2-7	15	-	CASSLDRASRGEQYF	TGTGCCAGCAGCTTGGACAGGGCGTCGCGAGGCGAGCAGTACTTC
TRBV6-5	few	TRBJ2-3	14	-	CASSYRGFTDTQYF	TGTGCCAGCAGTTACAGGGGGTTCACAGATACGCAGTATTTT
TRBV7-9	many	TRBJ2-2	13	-	CASSRGFPGELFF	TGTGCCAGCAGCCGAGGTTTCCCCGGGGAGCTGTTTTTT
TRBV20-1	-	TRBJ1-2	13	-	CSARDMDSYGYTF	TGCAGTGCTAGAGATATGGACAGCTATGGCTACACCTTC
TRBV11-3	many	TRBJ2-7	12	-	CASSHGGAEQYF	TGTGCCAGCAGCCACGGGGGTGCCGAGCAGTACTTC
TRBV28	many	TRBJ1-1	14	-	CASISGVSNTEAFF	TGTGCCAGCATCTCAGGGGTGTCGAACACTGAAGCTTTCTTT
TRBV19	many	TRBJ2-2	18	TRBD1	CASSPWTGARLSAGELFF	TGTGCCAGTAGTCCTTGGACAGGGGCGCGGTTAAGCGCCGGGGAGCTGTTTTTT
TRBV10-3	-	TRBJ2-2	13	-	CAINELETGELFF	TGTGCCATCAATGAGTTAGAAACCGGGGAGCTGTTTTTT
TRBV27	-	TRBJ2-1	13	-	CASQPIRGNEQFF	TGTGCCAGCCAGCCTATCAGGGGTAATGAGCAGTTCTTC
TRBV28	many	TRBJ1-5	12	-	CASSSYNQPQHF	TGTGCCAGCAGCTCCTATAATCAGCCCCAGCATTTT
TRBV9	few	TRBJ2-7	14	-	CASSLSSETYEQYF	TGTGCCAGCAGCCTCTCTAGCGAAACCTACGAGCAGTACTTC
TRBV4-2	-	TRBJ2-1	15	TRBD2	CASSQASGSPNEQFF	TGTGCCAGCAGCCAAGCTAGCGGGAGCCCCAATGAGCAGTTCTTC
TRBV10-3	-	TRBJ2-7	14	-	CAISDPTQLYEQCF	TGTGCCATCAGTGACCCCACCCAGCTCTACGAGCAGTGCTTC
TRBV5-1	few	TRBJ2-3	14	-	CASSDPAGTDTQYF	TGCGCCAGCAGCGATCCCGCTGGCACAGATACGCAGTATTTT
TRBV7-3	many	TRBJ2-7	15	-	CASSPTPGPIYEQYF	TGTGCCAGCAGCCCCACCCCGGGCCCCATCTACGAGCAGTACTTC
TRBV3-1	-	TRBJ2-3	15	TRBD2	CASSHSGGFTDTQYF	TGTGCCAGCAGCCATAGCGGGGGTTTCACAGATACGCAGTATTTT
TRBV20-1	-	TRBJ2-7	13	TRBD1	CSASRRGHYEQYF	TGCAGTGCTAGTCGTAGGGGGCACTACGAGCAGTACTTC
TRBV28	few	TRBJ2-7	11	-	CASNQWEKQYF	TGTGCCAGCAATCAATGGGAGAAGCAGTACTTC
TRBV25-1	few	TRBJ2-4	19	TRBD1	CASSKGQGLYILAKNIQYF	TGTGCCAGCAGTAAGGGACAGGGGCTTTACATTTTAGCCAAAAACATTCAGTACTTC
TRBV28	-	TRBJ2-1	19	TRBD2	CASSFYPGTSGREYNEQFF	TGTGCCAGCAGTTTTTACCCCGGGACTAGCGGGAGAGAGTACAATGAGCAGTTCTTC
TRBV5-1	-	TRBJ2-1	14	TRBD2	CASSLSGTRDEQFF	TGCGCCAGCAGCCTCAGCGGGACTAGAGATGAGCAGTTCTTC
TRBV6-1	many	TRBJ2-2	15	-	CASTTGPANTGELFF	TGTGCCAGCACCACGGGTCCAGCGAACACCGGGGAGCTGTTTTTT
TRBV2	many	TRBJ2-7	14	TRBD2	CASKPGLAMNEQYF	TGTGCCAGCAAACCGGGACTAGCGATGAACGAGCAGTACTTC
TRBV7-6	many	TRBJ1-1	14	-	CASSLRHENTEAFF	TGTGCCAGCAGCTTACGACACGAGAACACTGAAGCTTTCTTT
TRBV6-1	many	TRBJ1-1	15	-	CASGLMATGNTEAFF	TGTGCCAGCGGACTTATGGCTACGGGGAACACTGAAGCTTTCTTT
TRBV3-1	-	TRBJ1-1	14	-	CASSPVKLNTEAFF	TGTGCCAGCAGTCCCGTCAAACTTAACACTGAAGCTTTCTTT
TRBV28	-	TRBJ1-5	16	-	CASSFPEGLSNQPQHF	TGTGCCAGCAGTTTTCCTGAAGGACTGAGCAATCAGCCCCAGCATTTT
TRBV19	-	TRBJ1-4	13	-	CASSSTENEKLFF	TGTGCCAGTAGTTCGACGGAGAATGAAAAACTGTTTTTT
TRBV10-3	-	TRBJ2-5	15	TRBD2	CAISFGLAGQETQYF	TGTGCCATCTCCTTTGGTCTAGCGGGGCAAGAGACCCAGTACTTC
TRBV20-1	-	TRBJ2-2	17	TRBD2	CSARDKLAGGGTGELFF	TGCAGTGCTAGAGATAAGCTAGCGGGAGGGGGTACCGGGGAGCTGTTTTTT
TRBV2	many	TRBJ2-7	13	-	CASASVPSYEQYF	TGTGCCAGCGCTAGCGTTCCATCCTACGAGCAGTACTTC
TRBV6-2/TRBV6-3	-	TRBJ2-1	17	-	CASSSHTPGTLTSVQFF	TGTGCCAGCAGTTCCCATACTCCCGGGACTCTAACTTCCGTGCAGTTCTTC
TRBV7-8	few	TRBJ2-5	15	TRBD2	CASSQIAGVGETQYF	TGTGCCAGCAGCCAGATAGCGGGAGTGGGAGAGACCCAGTACTTC
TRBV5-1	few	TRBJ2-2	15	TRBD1	CASSLVGGYTGELFF	TGCGCCAGCAGCTTGGTAGGGGGCTACACCGGGGAGCTGTTTTTT
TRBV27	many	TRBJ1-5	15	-	CASSWVGQPPTPQHF	TGTGCCAGCAGTTGGGTGGGACAACCGCCAACGCCCCAGCATTTT
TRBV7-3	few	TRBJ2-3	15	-	CASSLRQISTDTQYF	TGTGCCAGCAGCTTACGGCAGATCAGCACAGATACGCAGTATTTT
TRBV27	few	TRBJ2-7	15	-	CASSPGPSSSYEQYF	TGTGCCAGCAGTCCGGGACCAAGTAGCTCCTACGAGCAGTACTTC
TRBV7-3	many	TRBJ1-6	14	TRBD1	CASSVGQNNSPLHF	TGTGCCAGCAGCGTGGGACAGAATAATTCACCCCTCCACTTT
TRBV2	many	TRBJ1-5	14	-	CASSEDQMPLPQHF	TGTGCCAGCAGTGAAGATCAGATGCCCTTGCCCCAGCATTTT
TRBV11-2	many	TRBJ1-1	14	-	CASSLLSQFTEAFF	TGTGCCAGCAGCTTATTGTCGCAGTTCACTGAAGCTTTCTTT
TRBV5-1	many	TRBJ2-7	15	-	CASSIRDQGYYEQYF	TGCGCCAGCAGCATCCGGGACCAGGGCTACTACGAGCAGTACTTC
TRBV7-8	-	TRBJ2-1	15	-	CASSTPRGSYNEQFF	TGTGCCAGCAGCACTCCTAGGGGCTCCTACAATGAGCAGTTCTTC
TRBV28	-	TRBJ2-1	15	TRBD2	CASSATSGSVDEQFF	TGTGCCAGCAGTGCGACTAGCGGGAGTGTAGATGAGCAGTTCTTC
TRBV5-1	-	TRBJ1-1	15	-	CASSLARGQNTEAFF	TGCGCCAGCAGCTTGGCCAGAGGCCAGAACACTGAAGCTTTCTTT
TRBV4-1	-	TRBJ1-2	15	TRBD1	CASSHRDRGRHGYTF	TGCGCCAGCAGCCACAGGGACAGGGGGCGTCATGGCTACACCTTC
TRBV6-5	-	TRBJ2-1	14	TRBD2	CASSYSSGSNEQFF	TGTGCCAGCAGTTACTCCAGCGGGAGCAATGAGCAGTTCTTC